This is a list of T cell receptor beta chains from one sample in a study of early T cells in non-severe SARS-CoV-2 infection. TCRdb used MiXCR to reprocess the 5' RACE reads, holding one entry per CDR3 protein. The sample records 99,000 or so distinct CDR3 sequences, about 15% being singletons. Sample: whole blood. The source is an adult who was a healthcare worker with PCR-confirmed SARS-CoV-2 infection or an uninfected control (not recorded which). The CDR3 runs from the conserved cysteine through the conserved F or W. The order of the fields is clone size, D gene, J gene, V gene, CDR3 protein, CDR3 DNA. A D gene is named only where the DNA matches it firmly. Some rows have no size entry. The others give once, few or many, or a class for an expanded clone.

. | . | TRBJ2-1 | TRBV27 | CASSSSQGRFPYNEQFF | TGTGCCAGCAGTTCCTCCCAAGGGCGGTTTCCCTACAATGAGCAGTTCTTC
many | TRBD1 | TRBJ2-1 | TRBV15 | CATSRRTGDSLDEQFF | TGTGCCACCAGCAGACGGACAGGAGACAGCCTGGATGAGCAGTTCTTC
. | . | TRBJ2-7 | TRBV21-1 | CASSKDVSYEQYF | TGTGCCAGCAGCAAGGACGTATCCTACGAGCAGTACTTC
many | . | TRBJ1-6 | TRBV12-3/TRBV12-4 | CASRSGPLSSYNSPLHF | TGTGCCAGCAGATCGGGACCCCTGAGCTCCTATAATTCACCCCTCCACTTT
. | . | TRBJ2-7 | TRBV5-6 | CASSLLDSYEQYF | TGTGCCAGCAGCTTGCTGGACAGTTACGAGCAGTACTTC
few | TRBD2 | TRBJ2-1 | TRBV19 | CASSILGTSGTTSYNEQFF | TGTGCCAGTAGTATACTCGGGACTAGCGGGACTACCTCCTACAATGAGCAGTTCTTC
few | . | TRBJ2-3 | TRBV19 | CASSQDADTQYF | TGTGCCAGTAGTCAAGATGCAGATACGCAGTATTTT
. | TRBD2 | TRBJ2-1 | TRBV19 | CASSIVTSGNKLQFF | TGTGCCAGTAGTATAGTTACCAGCGGGAATAAACTACAGTTCTTC
few | . | TRBJ2-1 | TRBV7-9 | CASSPSEPGYNEQFF | TGTGCCAGCAGCCCCTCGGAGCCGGGGTACAATGAGCAGTTCTTC
few | . | TRBJ2-5 | TRBV6-1 | CATGLETQYF | TGTGCCACGGGGTTGGAGACCCAGTACTTC
. | TRBD1 | TRBJ1-5 | TRBV6-6 | CASSPDRTGVFQPQHF | TGTGCCAGCAGTCCCGACCGGACAGGGGTTTTTCAGCCCCAGCATTTT
. | TRBD2 | TRBJ2-7 | TRBV29-1 | CSVEGGNSYEQYF | TGCAGCGTTGAGGGGGGGAACTCCTACGAGCAGTACTTC
few | . | TRBJ2-7 | TRBV9 | CASSATSSYEQYF | TGTGCCAGCAGCGCGACCTCTTCCTACGAGCAGTACTTC
many | . | TRBJ2-7 | TRBV7-2 | CASSVGRQYYEQYF | TGTGCCAGCAGCGTTGGACGCCAATACTACGAGCAGTACTTC
. | . | TRBJ2-3 | TRBV7-6 | CASSLMGWGNTDTQYF | TGTGCCAGCAGCTTAATGGGGTGGGGAAACACAGATACGCAGTATTTT
few | . | TRBJ2-7 | TRBV11-2 | CASSHYTGTPPYEQYF | TGTGCCAGCAGCCACTATACCGGGACTCCACCGTACGAGCAGTACTTC
. | TRBD1 | TRBJ1-4 | TRBV4-3 | CASSHGQGNNEKLFF | TGCGCCAGCAGCCATGGACAGGGGAATAATGAAAAACTGTTTTTT
few | . | TRBJ2-7 | TRBV7-9 | CASSLAGAPSSYEQYF | TGTGCCAGCAGCTTAGCGGGTGCGCCGAGCTCCTACGAGCAGTACTTC
few | . | TRBJ2-5 | TRBV27 | CASGPSQETQYF | TGTGCCAGCGGCCCTTCGCAAGAGACCCAGTACTTC
many | TRBD1 | TRBJ2-6 | TRBV20-1 | CSARGTGLSSGANVLTF | TGCAGTGCTAGGGGGACAGGGCTTAGCTCTGGGGCCAACGTCCTGACTTTC
many | TRBD1 | TRBJ1-5 | TRBV6-2/TRBV6-3 | CASSPDRDARQPQHF | TGTGCCAGCAGCCCGGACAGGGACGCGCGGCAGCCCCAGCATTTT
few | . | TRBJ2-2 | TRBV20-1 | CSASTGLQPGELFF | TGCAGTGCTAGTACAGGGTTACAGCCCGGGGAGCTGTTTTTT
few | . | TRBJ1-6 | TRBV12-3/TRBV12-4 | CASSLGYRESPLHF | TGTGCCAGCAGTTTAGGATACAGGGAATCACCCCTCCACTTT
. | . | TRBJ2-7 | TRBV7-2 | CASSTHRVSGSEQYF | TGTGCCAGCAGCACACACAGGGTATCTGGGTCCGAGCAGTACTTC
. | . | TRBJ1-3 | TRBV28 | CASSLSGNTIYF | TGTGCCAGCAGTTTAAGTGGAAACACCATATATTTT
many | TRBD2 | TRBJ2-1 | TRBV20-1 | CSAREAGRVENEQFF | TGCAGTGCTAGAGAGGCCGGGAGGGTGGAGAATGAGCAGTTCTTC
few | . | TRBJ1-1 | TRBV7-9 | CASSPWQESREAFF | TGTGCCAGCAGCCCCTGGCAGGAGAGTAGAGAAGCTTTCTTT
many | . | TRBJ2-1 | TRBV29-1 | CSVVRGAADEQFF | TGCAGCGTTGTAAGAGGGGCGGCGGATGAGCAGTTCTTC
few | . | TRBJ2-3 | TRBV12-3/TRBV12-4 | CASSFVGTDTQYF | TGTGCCAGCAGTTTTGTAGGTACAGATACGCAGTATTTT
. | . | TRBJ1-1 | TRBV28 | CASSQQTDEAFF | TGTGCCAGCAGTCAGCAAACAGATGAAGCTTTCTTT
. | . | TRBJ1-2 | TRBV5-6 | CASSLVAQPLYGYTF | TGTGCCAGCAGCCTTGTGGCCCAGCCTCTCTATGGCTACACCTTC
few | . | TRBJ1-1 | TRBV7-9 | CASSFIQSEAFF | TGTGCCAGCAGCTTCATACAGAGTGAAGCTTTCTTT
many | . | TRBJ1-4 | TRBV2 | CASRRDIEKLFF | TGTGCCAGTCGCCGGGACATCGAAAAACTGTTTTTT
many | . | TRBJ2-5 | TRBV29-1 | CSATLTQETQYF | TGCAGCGCAACACTGACCCAAGAGACCCAGTACTTC
. | . | TRBJ1-1 | TRBV6-1 | CASNLGVNRLEAFF | TGTGCCAGCAACTTGGGGGTGAACCGACTTGAAGCTTTCTTT
many | . | TRBJ2-7 | TRBV28 | CASSVSYEQYF | TGTGCCAGCAGTGTCTCCTACGAGCAGTACTTC
many | . | TRBJ2-3 | TRBV7-8 | CASSSLGGGAILPDTQYF | TGTGCCAGCAGCTCCCTAGGAGGCGGGGCCATTCTTCCAGATACGCAGTATTTT
. | . | TRBJ1-6 | TRBV28 | CAIALDGSNSPLHF | TGTGCCATCGCCCTGGACGGTTCCAATTCACCCCTCCACTTT
. | TRBD2 | TRBJ2-5 | TRBV28 | CASSHPTSGLQETQYF | TGTGCCAGCAGTCACCCGACTAGCGGGCTTCAAGAGACCCAGTACTTC
. | TRBD1 | TRBJ1-1 | TRBV10-2 | CASSDPPGQGQNTEVFF | TGCGCCAGCAGTGATCCCCCGGGACAGGGGCAGAACACTGAAGTTTTCTTT
. | . | TRBJ1-1 | TRBV29-1 | CSVVDTEAFF | TGCAGCGTTGTCGACACTGAAGCTTTCTTT
. | TRBD1 | TRBJ1-1 | TRBV24-1 | CATSGQGNTEAFF | TGTGCCACCAGTGGACAGGGGAACACTGAAGCTTTCTTT
few | . | TRBJ1-3 | TRBV20-1 | CSARDGRDLGTIYF | TGCAGTGCTAGAGATGGCAGGGATCTAGGCACCATATATTTT
few | TRBD2 | TRBJ2-7 | TRBV11-2 | CASSSPGGSSYEQYF | TGTGCCAGCAGCTCCCCCGGCGGGAGTAGCTACGAGCAGTACTTC
many | TRBD1 | TRBJ1-6 | TRBV6-5 | CASSSQGANSPLHF | TGTGCCAGCAGTTCCCAGGGGGCTAATTCACCCCTCCACTTT
many | . | TRBJ2-3 | TRBV6-2/TRBV6-3 | CASTSTDTQYF | TGTGCCAGCACCTCCACAGATACGCAGTATTTT
many | . | TRBJ2-5 | TRBV28 | CASSLSMDPRAQYF | TGTGCCAGCAGTTTGAGTATGGACCCTCGGGCCCAGTACTTC
. | TRBD2 | TRBJ2-1 | TRBV6-2/TRBV6-3 | CASSRTLLTSGRARDEQFF | TGTGCCAGCAGTAGGACACTCCTGACTAGCGGGAGGGCCCGGGATGAGCAGTTCTTC
. | . | TRBJ2-3 | TRBV6-2/TRBV6-3 | CASSYSSPRDTQYF | TGTGCCAGCAGTTACTCGAGTCCCCGGGATACGCAGTATTTT
. | . | TRBJ2-2 | TRBV10-3 | CAIKAGNTGELFF | TGTGCCATCAAGGCAGGGAACACCGGGGAGCTGTTTTTT
few | TRBD2 | TRBJ2-1 | TRBV29-1 | CSVDRGTSEAEQFF | TGCAGCGTTGATAGAGGGACTAGCGAGGCTGAGCAGTTCTTC